The present TCR beta chain was sequenced within a study of T cells in localized non-small cell lung cancer. The protocol was immunoSEQ multiplex PCR, while the TCRdb copy is restricted to in-frame clones and leaves out a portion. The sample consists of tens of thousands of clones, 88% of them appearing once. Germline V gene lookup returns CDR1 GTSNPN and CDR2 SVGIG (reference sequence). CDR3 length: 16 amino acids. Germline trimming cut 4 bases from V and 8 bases from J; bases unmatched to any gene: 12. This clone was picked up many times. The sequencing used peripheral blood, collected before any cancer treatment. The sequence was collected from a woman aged 40-75 years with stage I squamous cell lung carcinoma. J is TRBJ1-6 and V is TRBV30, with TRBD1 identical over 9 bases. The CDR3 sequence is CAWKTGGEFVHSPLHF. CDR3 sequence (DNA): TGTGCCTGGAAAACAGGGGGCGAATTCGTGCATTCACCCCTCCACTTT.